This TCR beta chain was identified during a study of T cell repertoires in cytomegalovirus infection. TCRdb called the reads again in MiXCR, with one record for every CDR3 protein. Here the sample spans 250,000 to 300,000 distinct CDR3 sequences, over 15% being singletons. As for this clonotype: What it binds is not known.

Study-wide results and limits: Cumulative public TCR beta family frequency identified carriers of CMV plus the relevant HLA.

CDR1 is LNHDA, CDR2 SQIVND, per germline (reference sequence). CDR3 length equals 17 residues. V lost 5 bases and J lost 2; bases outside the gene matches: 12. This clonotype originated in a human donor in good health (CMV status not recorded). Some clones in this sample may be carry-over from other donors' samples. The chain combines TRBV19 with TRBJ2-3, with TRBD2 matching 8 bases. Sequenced sample: CD8+ T cells from PBMCs. The CDR3 DNA follows: TGTGCCAGTAGTCCCCTTGTAGCGGGGACAAACACAGATACGCAGTATTTT. Encoded protein: CASSPLVAGTNTDTQYF. Complete variable domain (other parts from reference TRBV19 and TRBJ2-3): DGGITQSPKYLFRKEGQNVTLSCEQNLNHDAMYWYRQDPGQGLRLIYYSQIVNDFQKGDIAEGYSVSREKKESFPLTVTSAQKNPTAFYLCASSPLVAGTNTDTQYFGPGTRLTVL.